This TCR beta chain stems from a study of control samples from healthy donors and cancer patients. Repertoires were generated with immunoSEQ multiplex PCR, while TCRdb's copy carries only in-frame clones and drops some. Of 150,000 to 180,000 clones in the sample, over 90% were seen once. There are 12 residues in the CDR3. CDR1 is GTSNPN, CDR2 SVGIG, per germline (reference sequence). The J segment lost 3 bases and the V segment lost 8 bases, leaving 1 base of the junction unmatched. The sample consisted of blood. The sequence came from a man in his fifties or sixties in good health. The J gene is TRBJ2-1, the V gene TRBV30; 10 bases line up with TRBD2. CDR3 residues: CAVAGGYNEQFF. The CDR3 coding sequence is TGTGCCGTAGCGGGGGGCTACAATGAGCAGTTCTTC.